A single sample gave rise to the 12 T cell receptor beta chains below, sequenced in a study of STAT5B mutations in CD4+ large granular lymphocyte leukemia (dated by TCRdb to 2022 to 2024). The method behind the library was the immunoSEQ multiplex PCR assay. Not all clones reach the TCRdb copy of this immuneACCESS table, which keeps in-frame sequences only. Checked studies attribute under half of the gap to unresolved V genes and leave the rest unexplained. For this sample the table gives about 32,000 clones, of which roughly nine tenths were detected only once. The top ten clonotypes cover 0.41% of the sample. Sequenced material: CD4+ T cells from blood buffy coats. These receptors originate from a human donor in good health.

This chain uses TRBV6-5 with TRBJ1-6; possibly TRBD1 for D (5 bases). The CDR3 has 14 amino acids. The V gene lost 6 bases and the J gene lost 6 bases, with 12 bases spanning the gap. CDR1 and CDR2 (germline): MNHEY, SVGAGI. In DNA, the CDR3 is TGTGCCAGCAGCCGCTCGACAGTTAATTCACCCCTCCACTTT. Protein product: CASSRSTVNSPLHF.

The V gene is TRBV2, the J gene TRBJ1-2; TRBD1 is a possible D gene (5 bases). Germline V gene lookup returns CDR1 SNHLY and CDR2 FYNNEI. The germline V and J ends were trimmed by 1 base and 1 base, with 13 bases remaining between them. The CDR3 covers 16 residues. The chain's CDR3 is CASSEGGTALNYGYTF. The DNA of the CDR3 is TGTGCCAGCAGTGAAGGAGGGACCGCCCTTAACTATGGCTACACCTTC. Drawing the rest from reference TRBV2 and TRBJ1-2, the complete variable domain is EPEVTQTPSHQVTQMGQEVILRCVPISNHLYFYWYRQILGQKVEFLVSFYNNEISEKSEIFDDQFSVERPDGSNFTLKIRSTKLEDSAMYFCASSEGGTALNYGYTFGSGTRLTVV.

The chain uses TRBV7-9 and TRBJ2-3, with D unresolved. The CDR3 contains 16 residues. Trimming pared 5 bases from V and 0 bases from J, leaving 15 bases between. Germline loops: CDR1 SEHNR, CDR2 FQNEAQ (reference sequence). This CDR3 is CASSPDPFGSTDTQYF. DNA for the CDR3: TGTGCCAGCAGCCCTGACCCCTTCGGGAGCACAGATACGCAGTATTTT.

The genes are TRBV20-1 and TRBJ2-5, with D uncertain. Trimming took 5 bases from V and 5 from J, leaving 6 bases between them. CDR1 and CDR2 (germline): DFQATT, SNEGSKA (reference sequence). The CDR3 is 10 residues long. The CDR3 DNA reads TGCAGTGCTGCGGAGGAGACCCAGTACTTC. This codes for CSAAEETQYF.

The chain carries TRBV6-4 and TRBJ2-2; D perhaps matches TRBD2 (6 bases). Germline assignment: CDR1 MRHNA and CDR2 SNTAGT. Trimming pared 4 bases from V and 2 bases from J, leaving 14 bases between. The CDR3 runs to 16 residues. In DNA form, the CDR3 reads TGTGCCAGCAGTGCCGTTGGCGGGGTTAACACCGGGGAGCTGTTTTTT. Translated, it gives CASSAVGGVNTGELFF.

V gene TRBV28 combines with J gene TRBJ1-5, with D possibly TRBD1 on 5 matching bases. V lost 3 bases and J lost 1, with 16 bases in between. This CDR3 comprises 17 residues. Germline loops: CDR1 MDHEN, CDR2 SYDVKM. The chain's CDR3 is CASSFILEGPSNQPQHF. The CDR3 DNA sequence: TGTGCCAGCAGTTTTATCTTAGAGGGACCCAGCAATCAGCCCCAGCATTTT.

This sequence joins TRBV2 and TRBJ1-1; possibly TRBD1 for D (5 bases). The V gene lost 6 bases and the J gene lost 2 bases, with 10 bases spanning the gap. In germline, CDR1 is SNHLY, CDR2 FYNNEI. This CDR3 spans 13 amino acids. The CDR3 region is CASRPTENTEAFF. The CDR3 region has the DNA TGTGCCAGCAGACCGACAGAAAACACTGAAGCTTTCTTT.

The chain uses TRBV30 and TRBJ1-2; weak D call: TRBD1 (6 bases). Trimming removed 5 bases from V and 6 bases from J, with 22 bases in between. Germline V gene data show CDR1 as GTSNPN and CDR2 as SVGIG (reference sequence). CDR3 length: 15 residues. DNA for the CDR3: TGTGCCTGGGGCCGCTCGGGGGGCGCTAGGGATGGCTACACCTTC. Protein sequence: CAWGRSGGARDGYTF.

The chain combines TRBV28 with TRBJ1-2; the D gene is possibly TRBD1 (6 bases). This CDR3 spans 15 amino acids. The V and J ends lost 3 bases and 0 bases respectively, with 11 bases between them. Germline V lookup: CDR1 MDHEN, CDR2 SYDVKM. The chain's CDR3 is CASSFVDRANYGYTF. The CDR3 DNA is TGTGCCAGCAGTTTCGTGGACAGAGCTAACTATGGCTACACCTTC.

The V and J genes are TRBV27 and TRBJ2-1; D possibly corresponds to TRBD1 (5 bases). Deletions cut 6 bases from V and 4 bases from J, with 10 bases between. The CDR3 runs to 13 residues. CDR1 and CDR2 from the germline V gene are MNHEY and SMNVEV (reference sequence). The CDR3 region is CASRKQEYNEQFF. DNA for the CDR3: TGTGCCAGCAGAAAACAGGAGTACAATGAGCAGTTCTTC.

This clone was seen a handful of times. V usage is TRBV19 and J usage is TRBJ2-1, with 7 nucleotides matching TRBD2. The germline V gene encodes CDR1 LNHDA and CDR2 SQIVND (reference sequence). Trimming at V came to 2 bases and at J to 7 bases, leaving 8 bases not matched to a gene. CDR3 length: 15 amino acids. The DNA for the CDR3 is TGTGCCAGTAGTATATTAGCGGGTAAGGTGAATGAGCAGTTCTTC. Translation: CASSILAGKVNEQFF.

This clone was seen once. V and J are TRBV18 and TRBJ1-1, with a possible D match to TRBD1 (5 bases). The V and J ends lost 2 bases and 4 bases respectively, with 11 bases between them. In germline, CDR1 is KGHSH, CDR2 LQKENI. This CDR3 is built from 14 residues. CDR3 sequence reads: CASSPGGSRTEAFF. The DNA for the CDR3 is TGTGCCAGCTCACCAGGGGGGAGTCGCACTGAAGCTTTCTTT.